This is a list of T cell receptor beta chains from one sample in a study of molecular identifiers for immune sequencing clone quantification. TCRdb reprocessed the PCR reads via MiXCR and lists one record per CDR3 protein. This sample has some 590,000 distinct CDR3 sequences, with roughly 25% found just once. The specimen was naive CD8+ T cells from blood, with Jurkat cell RNA spiked in. Receptors were obtained from a human donor in good health. Some libraries in this study had Jurkat cell RNA spiked in. Both conserved end residues are part of each CDR3. D genes are given only for firm matches. Clone size is stated in some rows and not others, as once, few, many or a class when expanded.

V	length	D	J	size	DNA	CDR3
TRBV20-1	13	-	TRBJ2-3	-	TGCAGTGCTGGTTGGGCTAGCACAGATACGCAGTATTTT	CSAGWASTDTQYF
TRBV7-9	14	-	TRBJ2-3	few	TGTGCCAGCAGCTTAACCGGGACCGCAGATACGCAGTATTTT	CASSLTGTADTQYF
TRBV19	15	TRBD2	TRBJ2-2	-	TGTGCCAGTAGTATAGGTGGGGACTACACCGGGGAGCTGCTTTTT	CASSIGGDYTGELLF
TRBV19	13	-	TRBJ2-3	few	TGTGCCAGTAGATTCGGACTCACAGATACGCAGTATTTT	CASRFGLTDTQYF
TRBV18	13	-	TRBJ1-2	-	TGTGCCAGCTCACCAAGCTCTAACTATGGCTACACCTTC	CASSPSSNYGYTF
TRBV11-3	14	-	TRBJ2-5	few	TGTGCCAGCAGCCCAGTTCTCCTGGGGCAGACCCAGTACTTC	CASSPVLLGQTQYF
TRBV6-5	14	-	TRBJ2-7	-	TGTGCCAGCAGTTACACGGGTTCCAGGAACGAGCAGTACTTC	CASSYTGSRNEQYF
TRBV6-5	17	-	TRBJ2-1	few	TGTGCCAGCAGTTACTTCGCCGGCGGGTCTAGGTCCGGTGAGCAGTTCTTC	CASSYFAGGSRSGEQFF
TRBV28	14	-	TRBJ2-3	many	TGTGCCAGCAGTCCCCGACAGTCAACAGATACGCAGTATTTT	CASSPRQSTDTQYF
TRBV6-6	13	-	TRBJ2-7	many	TGTGCCAGCAGTTACGGGACATTCTACGAGCAGTACTTC	CASSYGTFYEQYF
TRBV6-2/TRBV6-3	16	-	TRBJ1-5	many	TGTGCCAGCAGGGGCCAGGGGTCATATAGCAATCAGCCCCAGCATTTT	CASRGQGSYSNQPQHF
TRBV9	14	TRBD2	TRBJ2-7	few	TGTGCCAGCAGCGTAGATGGGCGGGGGTACGAGCAGTACTTC	CASSVDGRGYEQYF
TRBV7-9	15	-	TRBJ1-6	many	TGTGCCAGCAGCTCAACATCAGATAATAATTCACCCCTCCACTTT	CASSSTSDNNSPLHF
TRBV6-2/TRBV6-3	14	-	TRBJ2-2	many	TGTGCCAGCAGTTACTATCGGAACACCGGGGAGCTGTTTTTT	CASSYYRNTGELFF
TRBV15	15	TRBD1	TRBJ2-7	many	TGTGCCACCAGCAGAGATCGTGGGACAGCCTACGAGCAGTACTTC	CATSRDRGTAYEQYF
TRBV6-5	14	TRBD1	TRBJ2-1	many	TGTGCCAGCAGTCCCGGACAGGGAGGCAATGAGCAGTTCTTC	CASSPGQGGNEQFF